Listed below are T cell receptor beta chains from one sample, sequenced in a study of CD8 T cells in ankylosing spondylitis. Via MiXCR, TCRdb re-called the 5' RACE reads, giving one row per CDR3 protein. The sample lists 400,000 to 450,000 distinct CDR3 sequences; over 15% were seen once. Sequences were obtained from blood, either unsorted or a sorted T cell fraction (not recorded which). The receptors here all came from a male donor with ankylosing spondylitis. CDR3s include the opening cysteine and the closing phenylalanine or tryptophan. D genes are given only for firm matches. Size values are once, few and many counts, or a class for expanded clones, and some rows have none.

CDR3 protein | CDR3 DNA | V gene | D gene | clone size | J gene
CASSLTTRDKSYEQYF | TGTGCCAGCAGTTTGACTACCCGGGACAAATCCTACGAGCAGTACTTC | TRBV27 | NA | NA | TRBJ2-7
CASSSRLAGGRNEQYF | TGTGCCAGCAGCTCAAGACTAGCGGGAGGCAGGAACGAGCAGTACTTC | TRBV7-9 | TRBD2 | few | TRBJ2-7
CSVEPNTGELFF | TGCAGCGTTGAGCCGAACACCGGGGAGCTGTTTTTT | TRBV29-1 | NA | many | TRBJ2-2
CASSIPTSGRVVQYF | TGTGCCAGCAGCATCCCGACTAGCGGGAGGGTGGTGCAGTACTTC | TRBV7-2 | TRBD2 | few | TRBJ2-7
CATAMDRSNEKLFF | TGTGCCACCGCGATGGACAGATCTAATGAAAAACTGTTTTTT | TRBV7-2 | NA | few | TRBJ1-4
CASKGTSRYEQYF | TGTGCCTCGAAAGGGACTAGCCGCTACGAGCAGTACTTC | TRBV6-1 | TRBD2 | once | TRBJ2-7
CASSFGQGAPDTQYF | TGTGCCAGCAGCTTCGGACAGGGGGCCCCAGATACGCAGTATTTT | TRBV7-3 | TRBD1 | NA | TRBJ2-3
CASGPSRGEQYF | TGTGCTAGTGGTCCCTCCCGGGGGGAGCAGTACTTC | TRBV12-5 | NA | once | TRBJ2-7
CSAIAERPYNEQFF | TGCAGCGCAATCGCGGAGCGCCCCTACAATGAGCAGTTCTTC | TRBV29-1 | NA | few | TRBJ2-1
CSVILGTSPNEQFF | TGCAGCGTGATCTTGGGGACTAGCCCCAATGAGCAGTTCTTC | TRBV29-1 | TRBD2 | NA | TRBJ2-1